This TCR beta chain was sequenced in a study of T-cell memory formation after mild COVID-19. TCRdb re-derived calls from the 5' RACE reads in MiXCR, one entry per CDR3 protein. This sample has 530,000 or so distinct CDR3 sequences, with roughly 17% found just once. The receptor was derived from an adult woman who had mild COVID-19 (a few samples of this study predate the infection). Cell type and time point are not known. Material: PBMCs or a T cell subset sorted from them (not recorded which).

DNA for the CDR3: TGTGCCAGCAGCATGACTAGCGTAGGGACGAGCGAGCAGTACTTC. Translation: CASSMTSVGTSEQYF. This chain connects TRBV7-6 to TRBJ2-7, with TRBD2 matching over 8 bases. The CDR3 runs 15 residues. Germline V gene sequence: CDR1 SGHVS, CDR2 FNYEAQ. The V and J ends lost 5 bases and 6 bases, in that order; junction bases with no gene match: 12.